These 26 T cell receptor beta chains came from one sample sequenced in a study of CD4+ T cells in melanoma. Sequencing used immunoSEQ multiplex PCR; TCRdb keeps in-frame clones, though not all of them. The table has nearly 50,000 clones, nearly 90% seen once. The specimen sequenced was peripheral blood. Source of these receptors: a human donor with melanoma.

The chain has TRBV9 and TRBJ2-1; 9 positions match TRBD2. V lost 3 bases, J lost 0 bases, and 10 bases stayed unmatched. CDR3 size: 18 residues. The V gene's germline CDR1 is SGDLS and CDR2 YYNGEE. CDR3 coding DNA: TGTGCCAGCAGCGCTTCCTTTCGAGCGGGGGGCTCCTACAATGAGCAGTTCTTC. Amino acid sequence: CASSASFRAGGSYNEQFF.

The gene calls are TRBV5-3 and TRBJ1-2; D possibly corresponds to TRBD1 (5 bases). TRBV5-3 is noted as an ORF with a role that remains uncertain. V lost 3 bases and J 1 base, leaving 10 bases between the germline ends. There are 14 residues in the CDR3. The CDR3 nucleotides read TGTGCCAGAAGCTCCTCCAGGGATAACTATGGCTACACCTTC. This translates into CARSSSRDNYGYTF.

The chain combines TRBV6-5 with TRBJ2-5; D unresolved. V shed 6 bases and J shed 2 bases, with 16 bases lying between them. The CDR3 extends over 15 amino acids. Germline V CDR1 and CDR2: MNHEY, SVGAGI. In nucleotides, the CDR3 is TGTGCCAGCAGAGTTCGGAGTCCCCTACAAGAGACCCAGTACTTC. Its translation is CASRVRSPLQETQYF.

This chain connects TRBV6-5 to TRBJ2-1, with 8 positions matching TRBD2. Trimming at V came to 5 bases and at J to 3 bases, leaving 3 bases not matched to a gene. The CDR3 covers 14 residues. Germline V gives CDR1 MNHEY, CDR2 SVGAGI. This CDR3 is CASSAGGFYNEQFF. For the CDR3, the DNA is TGTGCCAGCAGTGCGGGGGGCTTCTACAATGAGCAGTTCTTC.

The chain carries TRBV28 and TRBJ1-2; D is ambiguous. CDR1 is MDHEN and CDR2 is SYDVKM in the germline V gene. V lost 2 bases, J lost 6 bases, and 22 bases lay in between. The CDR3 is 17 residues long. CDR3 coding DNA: TGTGCCAGCAGTTTAGACTCCGCGCTGTTTCGCCATCATGGCTACACCTTC. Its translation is CASSLDSALFRHHGYTF.

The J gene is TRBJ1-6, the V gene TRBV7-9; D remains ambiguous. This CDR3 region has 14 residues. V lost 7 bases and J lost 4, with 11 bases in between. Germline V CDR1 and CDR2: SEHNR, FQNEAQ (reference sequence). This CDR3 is CASNLGSYNSPLHF. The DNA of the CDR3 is TGTGCCAGCAATCTGGGGAGTTATAATTCACCCCTCCACTTT.

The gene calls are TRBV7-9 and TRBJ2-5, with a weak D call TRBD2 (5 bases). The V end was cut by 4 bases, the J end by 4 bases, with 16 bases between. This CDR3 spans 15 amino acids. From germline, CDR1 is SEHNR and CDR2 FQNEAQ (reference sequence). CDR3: CASSSSGSPRETQYF. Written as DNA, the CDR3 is TGTGCCAGCAGCTCAAGCGGCAGCCCGCGAGAGACCCAGTACTTC.

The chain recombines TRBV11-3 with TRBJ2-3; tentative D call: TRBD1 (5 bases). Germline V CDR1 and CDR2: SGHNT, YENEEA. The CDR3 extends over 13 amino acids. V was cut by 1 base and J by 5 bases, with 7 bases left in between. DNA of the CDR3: TGTGCCAGCAGCTTAGGGCAGGGAGATACGCAGTATTTT. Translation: CASSLGQGDTQYF.

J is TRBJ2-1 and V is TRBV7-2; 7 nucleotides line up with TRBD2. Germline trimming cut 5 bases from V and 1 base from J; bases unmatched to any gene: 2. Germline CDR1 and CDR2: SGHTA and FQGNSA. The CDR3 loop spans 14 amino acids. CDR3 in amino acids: CASSGRASYNEQFF. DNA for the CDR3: TGTGCCAGCAGCGGGAGGGCTTCCTACAATGAGCAGTTCTTC.

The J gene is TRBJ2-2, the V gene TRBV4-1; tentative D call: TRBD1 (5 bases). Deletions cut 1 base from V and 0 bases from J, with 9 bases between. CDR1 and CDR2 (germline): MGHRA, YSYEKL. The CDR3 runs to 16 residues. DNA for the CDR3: TGCGCCAGCAGCCAAGGGGGCCGGTCGAACACCGGGGAGCTGTTTTTT. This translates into CASSQGGRSNTGELFF.

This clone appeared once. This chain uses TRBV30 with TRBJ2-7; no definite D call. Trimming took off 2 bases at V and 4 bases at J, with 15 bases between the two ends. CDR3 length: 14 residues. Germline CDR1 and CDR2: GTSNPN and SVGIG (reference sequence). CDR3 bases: TGTGCCTGGAGTACAATCCCTAATAAGTACGAGCAGTACTTC. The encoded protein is CAWSTIPNKYEQYF.

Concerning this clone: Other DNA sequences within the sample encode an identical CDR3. Written as DNA, the CDR3 is TGTGCCAGCAGCGTAGCTTACAGGGGTGGCGAGCAGTACTTC. Translating it yields CASSVAYRGGEQYF. This chain joins TRBV9 and TRBJ2-7; 7 nucleotides agree with TRBD1. Trimming at V came to 0 bases and at J to 6 bases, leaving 6 bases not matched to a gene. Germline CDR1 SGDLS, CDR2 YYNGEE. The CDR3 runs 14 residues. Drawing the rest from reference TRBV9 and TRBJ2-7, the complete variable domain is DSGVTQTPKHLITATGQRVTLRCSPRSGDLSVYWYQQSLDQGLQFLIQYYNGEERAKGNILERFSAQQFPDLHSELNLSSLELGDSALYFCASSVAYRGGEQYFGPGTRLTVT.

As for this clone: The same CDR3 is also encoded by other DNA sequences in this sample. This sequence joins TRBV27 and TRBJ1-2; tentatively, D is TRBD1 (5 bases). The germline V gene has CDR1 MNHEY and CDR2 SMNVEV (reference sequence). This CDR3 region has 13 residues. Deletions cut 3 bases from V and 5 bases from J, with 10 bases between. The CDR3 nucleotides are TGTGCCAGCAGTTTCCGGGGGGGGTATGGCTACACCTTC. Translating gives CASSFRGGYGYTF.

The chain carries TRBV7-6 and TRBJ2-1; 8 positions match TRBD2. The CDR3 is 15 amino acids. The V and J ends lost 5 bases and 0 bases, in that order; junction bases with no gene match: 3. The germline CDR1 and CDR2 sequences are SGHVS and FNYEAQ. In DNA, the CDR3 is TGTGCCAGCAGCCTTAGCGGGGACTCCTACAATGAGCAGTTCTTC. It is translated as CASSLSGDSYNEQFF.

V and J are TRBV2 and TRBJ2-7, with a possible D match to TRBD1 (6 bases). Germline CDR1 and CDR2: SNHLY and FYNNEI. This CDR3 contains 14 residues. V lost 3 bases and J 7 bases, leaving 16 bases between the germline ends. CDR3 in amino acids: CASSDPGHREEQYF. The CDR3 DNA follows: TGTGCCAGCAGTGATCCGGGACACCGCGAGGAGCAGTACTTC. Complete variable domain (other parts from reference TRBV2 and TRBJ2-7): EPEVTQTPSHQVTQMGQEVILRCVPISNHLYFYWYRQILGQKVEFLVSFYNNEISEKSEIFDDQFSVERPDGSNFTLKIRSTKLEDSAMYFCASSDPGHREEQYFGPGTRLTVT.

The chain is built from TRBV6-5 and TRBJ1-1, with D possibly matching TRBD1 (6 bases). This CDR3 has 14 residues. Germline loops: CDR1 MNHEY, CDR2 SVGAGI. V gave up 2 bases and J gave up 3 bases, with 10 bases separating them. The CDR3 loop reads CASSYGGLDTEAFF. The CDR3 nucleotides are TGTGCCAGCAGTTACGGGGGGCTTGACACTGAAGCTTTCTTT.

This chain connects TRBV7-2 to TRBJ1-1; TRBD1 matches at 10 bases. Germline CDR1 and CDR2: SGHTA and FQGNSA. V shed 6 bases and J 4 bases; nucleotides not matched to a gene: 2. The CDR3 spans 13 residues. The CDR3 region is CASRRTGGTEAFF. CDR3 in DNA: TGTGCCAGCAGGAGGACAGGGGGCACTGAAGCTTTCTTT.

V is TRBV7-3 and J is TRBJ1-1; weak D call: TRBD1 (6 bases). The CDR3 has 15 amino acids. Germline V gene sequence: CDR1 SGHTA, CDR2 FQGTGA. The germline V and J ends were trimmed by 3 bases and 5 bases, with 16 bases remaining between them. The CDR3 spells CASSLMGGGKTEAFF. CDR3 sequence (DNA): TGTGCCAGCAGCTTGATGGGGGGCGGGAAGACTGAAGCTTTCTTT.

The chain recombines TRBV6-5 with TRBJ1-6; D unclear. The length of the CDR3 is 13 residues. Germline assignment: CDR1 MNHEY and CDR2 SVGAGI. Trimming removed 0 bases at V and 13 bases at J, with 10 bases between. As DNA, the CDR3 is TGTGCCAGCAGTTACTCCCTGACTAGTCCCCTCCACTTT. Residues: CASSYSLTSPLHF.

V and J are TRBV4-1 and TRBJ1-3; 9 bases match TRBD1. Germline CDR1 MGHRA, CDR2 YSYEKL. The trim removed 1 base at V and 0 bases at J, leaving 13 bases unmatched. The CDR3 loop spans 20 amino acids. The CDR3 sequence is CASSQGPGQGPESSGNTIYF. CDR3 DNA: TGCGCCAGCAGCCAAGGACCGGGACAGGGCCCCGAGAGCTCTGGAAACACCATATATTTT.

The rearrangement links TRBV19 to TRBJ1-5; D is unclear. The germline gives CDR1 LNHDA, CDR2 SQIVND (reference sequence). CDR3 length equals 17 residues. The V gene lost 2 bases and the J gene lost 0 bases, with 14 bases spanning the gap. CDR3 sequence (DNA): TGTGCCAGTAGTATAAGGCACTCCTATTATAGCAATCAGCCCCAGCATTTT. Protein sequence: CASSIRHSYYSNQPQHF.

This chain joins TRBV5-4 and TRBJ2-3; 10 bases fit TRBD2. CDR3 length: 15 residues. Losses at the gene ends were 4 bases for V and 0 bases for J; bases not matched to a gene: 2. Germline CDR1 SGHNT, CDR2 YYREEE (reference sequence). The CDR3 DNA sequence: TGTGCCAGCAGCGAAGCGGGGGGGAGCACAGATACGCAGTATTTT. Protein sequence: CASSEAGGSTDTQYF.

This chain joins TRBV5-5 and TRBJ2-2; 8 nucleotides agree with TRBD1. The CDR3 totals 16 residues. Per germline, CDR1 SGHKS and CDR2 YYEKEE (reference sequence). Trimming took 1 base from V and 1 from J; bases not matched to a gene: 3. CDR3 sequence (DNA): TGTGCCAGCAGCTTGCACGGGACAGGGAACACCGGGGAGCTGTTTTTT. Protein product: CASSLHGTGNTGELFF.

CDR3 sequence reads: CASSLDFNTEAFF. CDR3 nucleotides: TGTGCCAGCAGCTTGGACTTTAACACTGAAGCTTTCTTT. This chain uses TRBV5-4 with TRBJ1-1; no clear D. The germline CDR1 and CDR2 sequences are SGHNT and YYREEE (reference sequence). The CDR3 has 13 residues. Trimming took 0 bases from V and 2 from J, leaving 5 bases between them.

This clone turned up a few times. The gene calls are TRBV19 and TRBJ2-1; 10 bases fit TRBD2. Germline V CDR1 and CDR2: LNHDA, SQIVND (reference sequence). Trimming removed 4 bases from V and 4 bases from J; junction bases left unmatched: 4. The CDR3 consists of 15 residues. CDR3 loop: CASSSTSGEYNEQFF. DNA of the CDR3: TGTGCCAGTAGTAGTACTAGCGGGGAGTACAATGAGCAGTTCTTC.

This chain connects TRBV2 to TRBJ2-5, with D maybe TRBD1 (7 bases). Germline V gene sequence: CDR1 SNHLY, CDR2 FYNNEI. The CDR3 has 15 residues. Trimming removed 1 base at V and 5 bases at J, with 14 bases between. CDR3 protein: CASSEGQGGGETQYF. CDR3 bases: TGTGCCAGCAGTGAAGGACAGGGCGGAGGGGAGACCCAGTACTTC.